These 2 T cell receptor beta chains share one sample of origin, sequenced in a study of blood T cell repertoires in COVID-19. The protocol was immunoSEQ multiplex PCR, while the TCRdb copy is restricted to in-frame clones and leaves out a portion. The sample has more than 95,000 clones, about nine tenths seen once. The sample taken for sequencing was peripheral blood. The receptors here all came from a human donor with active COVID-19. The donor label of this sample is uncertain.

The V call is TRBV18, the J call TRBJ2-5, with a tentative D call TRBD2 (6 bases). The germline V and J ends were trimmed by 4 bases and 0 bases, with 18 bases remaining between them. The CDR3 length is 17 residues. The germline gives CDR1 KGHSH, CDR2 LQKENI. In DNA, the CDR3 is TGTGCCAGCTCACTCGTAGCGTTCGGGGGAAACCAAGAGACCCAGTACTTC. As protein: CASSLVAFGGNQETQYF.

In its sample, this clone was seen a few times. The chain links TRBV3-1 (or the pseudogene TRBV3-2) to TRBJ2-7; 10 bases align to TRBD2. CDR3 length: 14 residues. Unmatched junction bases numbered 4, after V lost 4 bases and J lost 4 bases. The V gene's germline CDR1 is LGHDT and CDR2 YNNKEL (reference sequence). CDR3 residues: CASSPRTSGYEQYF. In nucleotides, the CDR3 is TGTGCCAGCAGCCCGCGGACTAGCGGATACGAGCAGTACTTC.